The present TCR beta chain was sequenced within a study of vaccination and CD4 T cells after COVID-19 (dated by TCRdb to 2021 to 2024). A note on the overall study: Convalescent patients had a positive SARS-CoV-2 result on nasal swab PCR, and of these patients, several had mild disease and one had severe disease. In approximately ten COVID-19 convalescent patients and a handful of infection-naive healthy vaccine recipients, the spike-specific CD4+ TCR repertoire before mRNA vaccination was compared with the repertoire after mRNA vaccination. Six males and four females were included in the convalescent cohort, with two Hispanic individuals, seven Caucasians, two Asians and one multiracial person represented. Post-COVID blood samples were collected from convalescent patients a median of around 100 days after diagnosis, with a range of roughly 35 to 170 days. Two doses of either the Pfizer-BioNTech BNT162b2 vaccine (n=8) or the Moderna mRNA-1273 vaccine (n=2) were administered to participants. For stimulating the cultures, overlapping spike peptide pools were used, derived from SARS-CoV-2 as well as from the common cold coronaviruses HCoV-NL63, HCoV-OC43 and HCoV-229E. Control cultures received a CEFX viral epitope pool as the positive control, an HIV-1 Nef peptide pool as the negative control, or no peptide. Post-vaccine blood samples were obtained a median of around 74 days after the second vaccine dose, with a range of about 14 to 250 days. Broader findings and caveats from the paper: The study included relatively few convalescent patients and did not analyze early timepoints after natural infection. Among the post-vaccine SARS-CoV-2-reactive clones in convalescent patients, a median approximately 90% showed up only after vaccination, which suggests vaccine-specific priming. Although the median number of SARS-CoV-2-reactive clonotypes went up from roughly 19 after infection to some 40 after vaccination, the increase was not significant. Of the vaccine-specific clones in convalescent patients, 304 of 307, or nearly all, reacted only to SARS-CoV-2 spike and did not cross-react with common cold coronaviruses.

The intended sense of this specimen's treatment or condition label: roughly ten-day PBMC culture with coronavirus spike peptide pools or control peptides (ViraFEST assay). To expand antigen-specific T cells with peptide pools and then pick out the expanded clonotypes through TCR sequencing, the study relied on the ViraFEST assay. The convalescent patients' positive SARS-CoV-2 PCR tests were from March to December 2020, which was before the Alpha, Beta and Delta variants emerged in the United States. Over 1.5 million PBMCs per well were cultured in IMDM with roughly 5% human AB serum and approximately 9.8 IU/ml IL-2, plus 10 ug/ml peptide pools. On days 3 and 7, half of the culture medium was replaced with fresh IL-2-containing medium. Once the cells had been in culture for around 10 days, the EasySep CD4+ T cell isolation kit was used to isolate CD4+ T cells by negative selection. Ficoll-Paque Plus gradient centrifugation was used to isolate PBMCs from whole blood, and the isolated PBMCs were then either used fresh or cryopreserved at -140C. Triplicate wells were generally used for each culture condition.

With respect to this clonotype: What this receptor recognizes is not known. There are no base qualities to consult, and no much larger clone falls within one base.

The CDR3 runs 15 residues from the cysteine to the phenylalanine. The kept DNA is CDR3 alone, 45 bases in frame from the first base. V has 3 bases trimmed and J has 1 base trimmed; junction bases matching no gene number 5. CDR1 DFQATT and CDR2 SNEGSKA were looked up in the germline V gene (reference sequence). The method behind the library was PCR. At the Johns Hopkins FTIC core, DNA from the cultured CD4+ T cells underwent TCR sequencing with the Oncomine TCR Beta short-read assay. The QIAamp micro DNA kit was used to extract genomic DNA from the cultured CD4+ T cells. Oncomine TCR Beta libraries from cultured CD4+ T cells were pooled with unique dual indexes and sequenced on an Illumina iSeq 100. Processing in the source paper ran as follows. Non-productive sequences were filtered out, and CDR3s that did not start with C, did not end with F or W, or were shorter than 7 amino acids were discarded. Antigen-specific clonotypes were identified using the MANAFEST web application through comparison of peptide-stimulated wells with reference and other culture wells. For a clone to be called positive, the clone needed an FDR below 0.05, an odds ratio above 5, and a productive frequency above 0.1% in at least two of three replicate wells. A clonotype counted as cross-reactive if it showed significant expansion both in the SARS-CoV-2 spike wells and in at least one common cold coronavirus spike condition. Levenshtein distances (stringdist) and unrooted phylogenetic trees (ape) in R version 3.6.1 were used to assess CDR3 homology. Clones were called with MiXCR by TCRdb after fastp trimmed the public reads at Q25, and only in-frame beta chains were retained. Each entry merges the rows of one CDR3 protein and shows their most common DNA and genes. The V and J calls follow TCRdb's processing rather than the paper's. The table for this sample lists approximately 13,000 distinct CDR3 sequences; around 35% of them were counted only once. The ten most abundant clones make up around 16% of the sample.

Sequencing was done on a sample of cultured CD4+ T cells from blood. The TCR was taken from a human donor with COVID-19. The chain uses TRBV20-1 and TRBJ2-4; 8 bases in the middle match TRBD2. In nucleotides, the sequence is TGCAGTGCTAGGACGGGGGGGCGGGCCAAAAACATTCAGTACTTC. Translation gives CSARTGGRAKNIQYF.